The next 20 T cell receptor beta chains were all read from a single sample in a study of response to subunit inactivated influenza vaccine. TCRdb analysed the RT-PCR reads with MiXCR anew, one entry per CDR3 protein. Here the sample spans 590,000 or so distinct CDR3 sequences, 14% being singletons. This specimen was PBMCs from blood, taken 14 to 15 days before vaccination. These receptors all stem from a man aged 50-59 years who received an inactivated influenza vaccine.

This clonotype was observed a few times. The J gene is TRBJ2-2, the V gene TRBV12-3 or TRBV12-4; 7 bases line up with TRBD1. Trimming cost V 6 bases and J 2 bases; bases outside gene matches: 6. This CDR3 contains 15 residues. The chain's CDR3 is CASRHRTGNTGELFF. The CDR3 DNA is TGTGCCAGCAGACACCGGACAGGAAACACCGGGGAGCTGTTTTTT.

The table lists this clonotype with a few counts. V usage is TRBV15 and J usage is TRBJ1-2, with 10 bases matching TRBD1. CDR1 LNHNV and CDR2 YYDKDF come from the germline V gene (reference sequence). V shed 0 bases and J 7 bases; nucleotides not matched to a gene: 8. The CDR3 length is 16 residues. The CDR3 bases are TGTGCCACCAGCAGAGAAGCGGGACAGGGGATCTCTGGCTACACCTTC. Translated, it gives CATSREAGQGISGYTF.

This sequence joins TRBV5-1 and TRBJ2-6; D unresolved. Between the trimmed V and J ends, which lost 4 bases and 0 bases, there was a span of 14 bases. CDR3 length: 17 amino acids. Germline V gives CDR1 SGHRS, CDR2 YFSETQ. The CDR3 loop reads CASSPSTGLSGANVLTF. The CDR3 region has the DNA TGCGCCAGCAGCCCCTCAACTGGGCTCTCTGGGGCCAACGTCCTGACTTTC.

CDR3 in amino acids: CASSFSRDPHEQFF. CDR3 in DNA: TGTGCCAGCAGCTTCTCCCGGGACCCACATGAGCAGTTCTTC. The V call is TRBV7-2, the J call TRBJ2-1, with D perhaps matching TRBD1 or TRBD2 (5 bases each). The CDR3 extends over 14 amino acids. Germline V gene lookup returns CDR1 SGHTA and CDR2 FQGNSA. The ends were cut back, 3 bases at V and 8 bases at J, with 14 bases in the middle. Complete variable domain (other parts from reference TRBV7-2 and TRBJ2-1): GAGVSQSPSNKVTEKGKDVELRCDPISGHTALYWYRQSLGQGLEFLIYFQGNSAPDKSGLPSDRFSAERTGGSVSTLTIQRTQQEDSAVYLCASSFSRDPHEQFFGPGTRLTVL.

V is TRBV9 and J is TRBJ1-6, with D possibly TRBD1 on 6 matching bases. The germline V gene encodes CDR1 SGDLS and CDR2 YYNGEE. The V end lost 0 bases, the J end lost 5 bases, and 12 bases lay between the germline ends. CDR3 length: 16 residues. CDR3 in amino acids: CASSVGGGRDNSPLHF. DNA for the CDR3: TGTGCCAGCAGCGTAGGGGGGGGCAGGGATAATTCACCCCTCCACTTT.

J is TRBJ2-7 and V is TRBV6-4, with a possible D match to TRBD1 (6 bases). V was shortened by 5 bases and J by 0 bases, with 20 bases between the two germline ends. CDR3 length: 17 residues. Germline CDR1 reads MRHNA; CDR2 reads SNTAGT. The CDR3 reads CASSPHSGVPSSYEQYF. CDR3 DNA: TGTGCCAGCAGTCCGCACTCAGGGGTACCCAGCTCCTACGAGCAGTACTTC.

The chain links TRBV6-2 or TRBV6-3 to TRBJ2-7; D is unresolved. The CDR3 is made up of 14 amino acids. Trimming stripped 3 bases from V and 0 bases from J, with 9 bases between. Germline V gene sequence: CDR1 MNHEY, CDR2 SVGEGT. CDR3 nucleotides: TGTGCCAGCAGTTATGACACCGGCTCCTACGAGCAGTACTTC. Amino acids: CASSYDTGSYEQYF.

This clonotype showed up just a few times. The rearrangement joins TRBV11-2 to TRBJ2-6, with 10 bases matching TRBD1. Germline-derived CDR1 and CDR2 are SGHAT and FQNNGV. The CDR3 is 18 amino acids. V gave up 5 bases and J gave up 0 bases; unmatched junction bases: 7. The CDR3 loop is CASSPWTGGFSGANVLTF. As DNA, the CDR3 is TGTGCCAGCAGCCCTTGGACAGGGGGATTCTCTGGGGCCAACGTCCTGACTTTC.

This clonotype was seen ten or more times. This sequence joins TRBV11-1 and TRBJ2-3; D is perhaps TRBD2 (5 bases). CDR1 SGHAT and CDR2 FQDESV come from the germline V gene (reference sequence). V lost 5 bases, J lost 3 bases, and 18 bases lay in between. The CDR3 runs 16 residues. This CDR3 reads CASSPGRLRKTDTQYF. The CDR3 nucleotides read TGTGCCAGCAGCCCGGGAAGACTCAGGAAAACAGATACGCAGTATTTT. Variable domain in full (rest from reference TRBV11-1 and TRBJ2-3): EAEVAQSPRYKITEKSQAVAFWCDPISGHATLYWYRQILGQGPELLVQFQDESVVDDSQLPKDRFSAERLKGVDSTLKIQPAELGDSAMYLCASSPGRLRKTDTQYFGPGTRLTVL.

This chain uses TRBV3-1 with TRBJ2-3; 10 nucleotides line up with TRBD2. CDR3 size: 14 residues. Germline V gives CDR1 LGHDT, CDR2 YNNKEL (reference sequence). With V trimmed by 5 bases and J by 6 bases, 5 bases remained unmatched. In DNA form, the CDR3 reads TGTGCCAGCAGCTGGGGACTAGCGTCGGATACGCAGTATTTT. It codes for CASSWGLASDTQYF.

There are a few counts of this clonotype. The chain couples TRBV28 to TRBJ2-1; 7 positions match TRBD1. The CDR3 is 16 residues long. V was clipped by 4 bases and J by 0 bases; unmatched bases: 6. The germline V gene has CDR1 MDHEN and CDR2 SYDVKM. CDR3 nucleotide sequence: TGTGCCAGCAGTTCCACAGGGGACCTCTCCTACAATGAGCAGTTCTTC. Protein sequence: CASSSTGDLSYNEQFF.

This clonotype occurred many times. J is TRBJ1-1 and V is TRBV28; possibly TRBD1 for D (5 bases). CDR1 and CDR2 from the germline V gene are MDHEN and SYDVKM. The CDR3 sequence is 11 residues long. V lost 3 bases and J lost 10, with 9 bases in between. Here the CDR3 reads CASSLAGGAFF. CDR3 sequence (DNA): TGTGCCAGCAGTTTGGCGGGGGGAGCTTTCTTT.

This clonotype was seen ten or more times. V and J are TRBV7-9 and TRBJ2-7, with D perhaps TRBD2 (7 bases). V lost 1 base and J 2 bases, leaving 9 bases between the germline ends. Germline V gene sequence: CDR1 SEHNR, CDR2 FQNEAQ (reference sequence). This CDR3 is built from 14 residues. The CDR3 DNA reads as TGTGCCAGCAGCTTAGAGGGGGGGGCCTACGAGCAGTACTTC. Translated, it gives CASSLEGGAYEQYF.

This clonotype was observed a single time. A read error is possible here, since a much larger clone lies one base away. The chain couples TRBV12-3 or TRBV12-4 to TRBJ2-1; D is uncertain. The V and J ends lost 4 bases and 4 bases respectively, with 8 bases between them. The CDR3 extends over 13 amino acids. The CDR3 nucleotides read TGTGCCAGCAGTTCCAGAGTGTACAATGAGCAGTTCTTC. Its translation is CASSSRVYNEQFF.

The V and J genes are TRBV7-8 and TRBJ1-6; TRBD1 is a possible D gene (6 bases). Germline V gene lookup returns CDR1 SGHVS and CDR2 FQNEAQ. The CDR3 totals 17 residues. V lost 2 bases and J 8 bases, leaving 19 bases between the germline ends. In DNA, the CDR3 is TGTGCCAGCAGCTTAAAACCCGTCCGGGACACAGATTCACCCCTCCACTTT. This codes for CASSLKPVRDTDSPLHF.

There are many counts of this clonotype. The rearrangement uses TRBV11-1 and TRBJ2-1; 8 bases line up with TRBD1. J lost 0 bases, V lost 1 base, and 14 bases had no gene match. Germline V gene sequence: CDR1 SGHAT, CDR2 FQDESV (reference sequence). This CDR3 contains 20 residues. CDR3: CASSLGTGFGYSGSYNEQFF. CDR3 DNA: TGTGCCAGCAGCTTAGGGACAGGGTTTGGATACTCGGGCTCCTACAATGAGCAGTTCTTC.

This clonotype was picked up many times. This chain joins TRBV6-2 or TRBV6-3 and TRBJ1-1; the D gene is possibly TRBD1 (6 bases). The germline V and J ends were trimmed by 4 bases and 4 bases, with 16 bases remaining between them. Germline-derived CDR1 and CDR2 are MNHEY and SVGEGT. The CDR3 covers 15 residues. CDR3 residues: CASSSPRRGATEAFF. For the CDR3, the DNA is TGTGCCAGCAGTTCTCCCCGTCGGGGGGCCACTGAAGCTTTCTTT.

The chain couples TRBV7-2 to TRBJ2-3; 8 bases are shared with TRBD2. The V gene end was trimmed by 0 bases and the J gene end by 3 bases; junction bases not matched to a gene: 2. The CDR3 has 15 residues. Germline CDR1 and CDR2: SGHTA and FQGNSA. The DNA for the CDR3 is TGTGCCAGCAGCTTAGCCGCGGGGGGTACAGATACGCAGTATTTT. It encodes CASSLAAGGTDTQYF.

This clonotype was detected a few times. This chain links TRBV29-1 with TRBJ2-1, with D perhaps given as TRBD1 or TRBD2 (5 bases each). CDR3 size: 17 residues. The V end lost 4 bases, the J end lost 1 base, and 20 bases lay between the germline ends. Germline V gene data show CDR1 as SQVTM and CDR2 as ANQGSEA. The DNA of the CDR3 is TGCAGCGTTGCGGGGCCCCTCGATGGGAGTTCCTACAATGAGCAGTTCTTC. This codes for CSVAGPLDGSSYNEQFF.

This clonotype was seen a few times. The chain is built from TRBV5-1 and TRBJ1-1; the D is unclear. The V end was cut by 3 bases, the J end by 1 base, with 13 bases between. Germline CDR1 reads SGHRS; CDR2 reads YFSETQ. The CDR3 consists of 15 residues. CDR3 sequence: CASSSAQARNTEAFF. CDR3 DNA sequence: TGCGCCAGCAGCTCGGCTCAGGCCAGGAACACTGAAGCTTTCTTT. Full variable domain (remainder filled in from reference TRBV5-1 and TRBJ1-1): KAGVTQTPRYLIKTRGQQVTLSCSPISGHRSVSWYQQTPGQGLQFLFEYFSETQRNKGNFPGRFSGRQFSNSRSEMNVSTLELGDSALYLCASSSAQARNTEAFFGQGTRLTVV.